This paragraph covers one TCR beta chain sequence. One Seattle source followed patients from active infection through their disease course. The data originate from a study of blood T cell repertoires in COVID-19. Study details: The study drew acute and convalescent COVID-19 samples from the United States, Italy and Spain.

TCRdb's table, derived via immunoSEQ multiplex PCR, lists solely in-frame clones and lacks some. Of 250,000 to 300,000 clones in the sample, less than 90% were seen once. The CDR3 has 16 amino acids. The germline CDR1 and CDR2 sequences are KGHDR and SFDVKD. With 2 bases clipped from V and 1 base from J, the junction kept 5 bases outside the gene matches. Sample: peripheral blood. The TCR sequence derives from a woman between 70 and 85 years old with COVID-19, enrolled during active disease. The chain is built from TRBV24-1 and TRBJ2-7, with TRBD1 matching 9 bases. The CDR3: CATSDSGTGSSYEQYF. In nucleotides, the CDR3 is TGTGCCACCAGTGATTCAGGGACAGGGAGTTCCTACGAGCAGTACTTC.